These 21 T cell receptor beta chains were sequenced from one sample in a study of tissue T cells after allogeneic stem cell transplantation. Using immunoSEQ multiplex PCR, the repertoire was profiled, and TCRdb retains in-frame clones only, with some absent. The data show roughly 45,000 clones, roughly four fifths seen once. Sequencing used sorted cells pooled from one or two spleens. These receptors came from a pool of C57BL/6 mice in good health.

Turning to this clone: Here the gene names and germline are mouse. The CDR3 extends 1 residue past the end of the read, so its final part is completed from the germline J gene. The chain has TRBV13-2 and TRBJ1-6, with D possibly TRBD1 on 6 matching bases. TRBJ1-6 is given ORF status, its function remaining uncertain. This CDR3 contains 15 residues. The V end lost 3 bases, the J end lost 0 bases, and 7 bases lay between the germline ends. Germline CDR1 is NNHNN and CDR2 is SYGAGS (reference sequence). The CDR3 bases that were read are TGTGCCAGCGGTGCGGACAGTTCCTATAATTCGCCCCTCTAC. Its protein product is CASGADSSYNSPLY. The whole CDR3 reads CASGADSSYNSPLYF.

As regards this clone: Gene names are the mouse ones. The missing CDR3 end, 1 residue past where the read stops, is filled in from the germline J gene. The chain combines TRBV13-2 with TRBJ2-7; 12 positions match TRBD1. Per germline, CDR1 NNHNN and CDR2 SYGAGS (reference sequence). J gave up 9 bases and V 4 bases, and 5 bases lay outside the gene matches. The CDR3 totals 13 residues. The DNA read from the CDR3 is TGTGCCAGCGGTCGGGACAGGGGGCAAGGACAGTAC. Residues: CASGRDRGQGQY. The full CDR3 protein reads CASGRDRGQGQYF.

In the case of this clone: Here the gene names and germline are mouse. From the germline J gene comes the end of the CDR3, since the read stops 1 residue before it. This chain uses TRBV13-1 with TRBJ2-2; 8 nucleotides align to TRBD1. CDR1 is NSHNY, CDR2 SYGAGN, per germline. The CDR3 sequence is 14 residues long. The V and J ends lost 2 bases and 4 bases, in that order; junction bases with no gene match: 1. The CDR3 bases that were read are TGTGCCAGCAGTGAACAGGGGGTCACCGGGCAGCTCTAC. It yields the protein CASSEQGVTGQLY. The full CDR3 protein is CASSEQGVTGQLYF.

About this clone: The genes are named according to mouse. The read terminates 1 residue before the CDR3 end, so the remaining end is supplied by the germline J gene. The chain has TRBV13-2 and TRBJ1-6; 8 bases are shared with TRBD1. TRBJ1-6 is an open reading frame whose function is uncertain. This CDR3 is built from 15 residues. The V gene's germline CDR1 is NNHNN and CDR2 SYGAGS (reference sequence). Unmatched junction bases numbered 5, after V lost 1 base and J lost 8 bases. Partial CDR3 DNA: TGTGCCAGCGGTGATCAGGACAGGGATTATTCGCCCCTCTAC. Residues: CASGDQDRDYSPLY. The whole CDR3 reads CASGDQDRDYSPLYF.

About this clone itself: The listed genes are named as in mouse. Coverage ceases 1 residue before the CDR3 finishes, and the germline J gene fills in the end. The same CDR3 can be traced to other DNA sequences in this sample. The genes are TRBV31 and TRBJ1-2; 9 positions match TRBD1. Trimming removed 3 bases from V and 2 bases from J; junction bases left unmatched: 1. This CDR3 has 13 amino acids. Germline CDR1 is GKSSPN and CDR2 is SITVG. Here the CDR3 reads CAWRGQGNSDYTF. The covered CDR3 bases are TGTGCCTGGAGAGGACAGGGGAACTCCGACTACACC.

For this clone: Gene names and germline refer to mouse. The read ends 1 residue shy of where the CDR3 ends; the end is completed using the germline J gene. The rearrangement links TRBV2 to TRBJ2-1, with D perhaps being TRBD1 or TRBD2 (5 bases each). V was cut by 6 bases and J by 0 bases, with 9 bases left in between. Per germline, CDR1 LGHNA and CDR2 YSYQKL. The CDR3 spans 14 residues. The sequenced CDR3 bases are TGTGCCAGCAGGCCGGGACCTAACTATGCTGAGCAGTTC. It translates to CASRPGPNYAEQF. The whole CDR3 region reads CASRPGPNYAEQFF.

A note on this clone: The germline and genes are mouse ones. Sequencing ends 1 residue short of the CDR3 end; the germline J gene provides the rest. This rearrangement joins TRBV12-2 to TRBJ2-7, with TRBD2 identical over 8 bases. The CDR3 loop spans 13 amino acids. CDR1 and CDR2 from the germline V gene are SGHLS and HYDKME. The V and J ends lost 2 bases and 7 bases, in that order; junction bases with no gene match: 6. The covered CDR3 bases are TGTGCCAGCTCTCCGGGGGGGGCGGGGGAACAGTAC. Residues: CASSPGGAGEQY. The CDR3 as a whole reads CASSPGGAGEQYF.

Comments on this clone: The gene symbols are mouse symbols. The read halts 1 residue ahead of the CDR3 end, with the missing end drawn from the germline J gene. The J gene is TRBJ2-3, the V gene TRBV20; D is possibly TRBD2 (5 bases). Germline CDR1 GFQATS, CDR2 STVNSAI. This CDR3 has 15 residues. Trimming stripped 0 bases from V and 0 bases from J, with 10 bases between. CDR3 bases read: TGTGGTGCTAGGGAGGGCAGGACTAGTGCAGAAACGCTGTAT. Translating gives CGAREGRTSAETLY. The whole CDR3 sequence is CGAREGRTSAETLYF.

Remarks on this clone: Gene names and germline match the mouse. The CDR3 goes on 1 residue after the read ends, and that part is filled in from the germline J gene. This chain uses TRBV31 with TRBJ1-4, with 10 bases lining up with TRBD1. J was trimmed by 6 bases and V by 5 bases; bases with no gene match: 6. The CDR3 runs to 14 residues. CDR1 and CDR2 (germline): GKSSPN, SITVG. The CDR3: CAWAGTGVDERLFF. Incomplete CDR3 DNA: TGTGCCTGGGCCGGGACAGGGGTGGACGAAAGATTATTT.

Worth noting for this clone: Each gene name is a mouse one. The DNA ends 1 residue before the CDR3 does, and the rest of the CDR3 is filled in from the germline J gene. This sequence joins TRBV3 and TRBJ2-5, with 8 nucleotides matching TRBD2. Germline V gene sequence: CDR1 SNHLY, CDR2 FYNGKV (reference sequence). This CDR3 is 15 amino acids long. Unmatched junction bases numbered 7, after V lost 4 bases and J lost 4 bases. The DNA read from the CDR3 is TGTGCCAGCAGCTGGATGCTGGGGGGAAAAGACACCCAGTAC. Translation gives CASSWMLGGKDTQY. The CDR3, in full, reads CASSWMLGGKDTQYF. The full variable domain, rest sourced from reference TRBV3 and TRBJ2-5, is GPKVLQIPSHQIIDMGQMVTLNCDPVSNHLYFYWYKQILGQQMEFLVNFYNGKVMEKSKLFKDQFSVERPDGSYFTLKIQPTALEDSAVYFCASSWMLGGKDTQYFGPGTRLLVL.

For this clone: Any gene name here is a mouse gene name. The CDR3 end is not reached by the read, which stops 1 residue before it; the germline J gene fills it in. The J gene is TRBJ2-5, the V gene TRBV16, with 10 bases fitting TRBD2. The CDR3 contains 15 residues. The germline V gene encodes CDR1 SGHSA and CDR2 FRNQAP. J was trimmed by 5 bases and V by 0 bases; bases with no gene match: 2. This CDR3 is CASSLEGLGPDTQYF. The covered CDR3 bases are TGTGCAAGCAGCTTAGAGGGACTGGGGCCAGACACCCAGTAC. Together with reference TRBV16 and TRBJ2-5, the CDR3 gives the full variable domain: NAGVIQTPRHKVTGKGQEATLWCEPISGHSAVFWYRQTIVQGLEFLTYFRNQAPIDDSGMPKERFSAQMPNQSHSTLKIQSTQPQDSAVYLCASSLEGLGPDTQYFGPGTRLLVL.

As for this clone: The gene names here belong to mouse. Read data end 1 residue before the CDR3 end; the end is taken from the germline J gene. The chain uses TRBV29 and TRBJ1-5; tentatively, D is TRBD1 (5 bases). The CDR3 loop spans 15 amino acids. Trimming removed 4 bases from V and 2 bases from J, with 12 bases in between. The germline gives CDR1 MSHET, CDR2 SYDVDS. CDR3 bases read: TGTGCTAGCAGTTCTCAGGGAAGGGACAACCAGGCTCCGCTT. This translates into CASSSQGRDNQAPL. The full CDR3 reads CASSSQGRDNQAPLF.

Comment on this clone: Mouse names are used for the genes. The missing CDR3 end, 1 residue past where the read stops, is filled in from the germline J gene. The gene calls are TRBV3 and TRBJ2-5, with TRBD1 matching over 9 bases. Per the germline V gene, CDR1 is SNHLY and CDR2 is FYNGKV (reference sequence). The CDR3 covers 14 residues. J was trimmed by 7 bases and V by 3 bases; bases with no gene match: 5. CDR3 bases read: TGTGCCAGCAGCTTGGGACAGGGAGGGAACACCCAGTAC. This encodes CASSLGQGGNTQY. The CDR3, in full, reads CASSLGQGGNTQYF.

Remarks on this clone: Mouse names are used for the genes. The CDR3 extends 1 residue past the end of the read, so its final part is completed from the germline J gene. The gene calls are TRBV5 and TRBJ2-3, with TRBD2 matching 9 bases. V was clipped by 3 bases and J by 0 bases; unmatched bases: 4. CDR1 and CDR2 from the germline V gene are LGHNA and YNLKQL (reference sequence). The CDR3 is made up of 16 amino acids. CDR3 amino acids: CASSHQTGGSAETLYF. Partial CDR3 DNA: TGTGCCAGCAGCCACCAGACTGGGGGTAGTGCAGAAACGCTGTAT.

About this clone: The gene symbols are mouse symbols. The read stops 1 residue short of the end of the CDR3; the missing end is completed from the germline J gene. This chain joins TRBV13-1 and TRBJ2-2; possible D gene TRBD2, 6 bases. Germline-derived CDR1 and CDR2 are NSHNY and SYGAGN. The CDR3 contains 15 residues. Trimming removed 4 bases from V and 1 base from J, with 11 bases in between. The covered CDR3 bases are TGTGCCAGCAGTCTGTGGGGGAGAAACACCGGGCAGCTCTAC. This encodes CASSLWGRNTGQLY. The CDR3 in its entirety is CASSLWGRNTGQLYF.

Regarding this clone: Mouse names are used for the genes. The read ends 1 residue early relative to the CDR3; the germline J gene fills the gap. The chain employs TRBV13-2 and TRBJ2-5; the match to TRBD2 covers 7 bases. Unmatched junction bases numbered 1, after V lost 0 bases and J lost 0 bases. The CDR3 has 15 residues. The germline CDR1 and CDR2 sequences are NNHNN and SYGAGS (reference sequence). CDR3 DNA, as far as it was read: TGTGCCAGCGGTGATGACTGGGGAAACCAAGACACCCAGTAC. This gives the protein CASGDDWGNQDTQY. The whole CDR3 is CASGDDWGNQDTQYF.

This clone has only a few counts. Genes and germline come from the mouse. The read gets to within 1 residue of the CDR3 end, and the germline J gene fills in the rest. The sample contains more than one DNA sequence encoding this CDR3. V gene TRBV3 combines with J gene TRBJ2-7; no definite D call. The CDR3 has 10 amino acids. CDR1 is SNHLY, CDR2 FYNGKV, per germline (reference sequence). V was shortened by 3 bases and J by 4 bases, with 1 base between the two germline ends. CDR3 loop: CASSLYEQYF. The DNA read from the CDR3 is TGTGCCAGCAGCTTGTATGAACAGTAC.

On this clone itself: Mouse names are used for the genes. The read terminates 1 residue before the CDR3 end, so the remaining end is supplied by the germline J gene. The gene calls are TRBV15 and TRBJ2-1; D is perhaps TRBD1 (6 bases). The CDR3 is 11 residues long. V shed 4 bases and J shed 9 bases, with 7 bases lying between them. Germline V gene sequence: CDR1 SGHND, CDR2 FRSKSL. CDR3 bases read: TGTGCCAGCAGTTCCAGGGGTGAGCAGTTC. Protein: CASSSRGEQF. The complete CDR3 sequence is CASSSRGEQFF.

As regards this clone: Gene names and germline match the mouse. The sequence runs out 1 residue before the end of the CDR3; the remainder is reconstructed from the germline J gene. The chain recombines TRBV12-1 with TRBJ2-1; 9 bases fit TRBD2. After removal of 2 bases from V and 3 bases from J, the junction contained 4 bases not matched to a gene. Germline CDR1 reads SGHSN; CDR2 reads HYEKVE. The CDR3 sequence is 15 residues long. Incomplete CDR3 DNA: TGTGCCAGCTCTCCCGGCTGGGGGGGCTATGCTGAGCAGTTC. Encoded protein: CASSPGWGGYAEQF. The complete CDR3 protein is CASSPGWGGYAEQFF.

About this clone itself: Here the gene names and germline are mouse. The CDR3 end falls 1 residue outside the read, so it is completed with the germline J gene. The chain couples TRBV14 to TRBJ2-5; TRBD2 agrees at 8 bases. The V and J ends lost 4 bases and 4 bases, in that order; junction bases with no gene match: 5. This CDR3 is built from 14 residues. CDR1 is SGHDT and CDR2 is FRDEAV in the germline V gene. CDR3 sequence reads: CASSPLGGEDTQYF. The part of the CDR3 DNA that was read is TGTGCCAGCAGTCCTTTGGGGGGGGAAGACACCCAGTAC.

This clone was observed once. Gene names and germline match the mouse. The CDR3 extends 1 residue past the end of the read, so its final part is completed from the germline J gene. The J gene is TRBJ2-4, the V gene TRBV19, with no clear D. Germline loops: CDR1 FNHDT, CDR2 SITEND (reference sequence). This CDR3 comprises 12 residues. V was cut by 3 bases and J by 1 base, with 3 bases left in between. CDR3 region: CASSRGQNTLYF. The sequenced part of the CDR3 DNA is TGTGCCAGCAGTAGGGGTCAAAACACCTTGTAC.